This TCR beta chain was sequenced in a study of blood T cell repertoires in COVID-19. Study at large: There were acute and convalescent COVID-19 samples, and they came from the United States, Italy and Spain. T cells, B-cell-depleted T cells, or PBMCs provided the cDNA or gDNA that served as material.

Authors' data handling: Nucleated cell number was recorded as an estimate derived from reference gene primer amplification. Produced via immunoSEQ multiplex PCR; TCRdb's table is partial and in-frame only. Clonal size and the V and J genes are those of that table, whereas D and trimming came from the DNA. The sample shows 80,000 or so clones, about nine tenths of them seen only once. Germline values: CDR1 SGHRS, CDR2 YFSETQ. The CDR3 is 15 amino acids. Trimming removed 0 bases from V and 1 base from J, with 10 bases in between. This rearrangement joins TRBV5-1 to TRBJ1-1, with D possibly TRBD1 on 6 matching bases. This clonotype was sampled from a woman between 50 and 59 years old in a cohort sampled during active COVID-19. Sequencing was carried out using peripheral blood. The CDR3 DNA sequence: TGCGCCAGCAGCTTGGCCCAGGGGACGAACACTGAAGCTTTCTTT. Translated: CASSLAQGTNTEAFF.